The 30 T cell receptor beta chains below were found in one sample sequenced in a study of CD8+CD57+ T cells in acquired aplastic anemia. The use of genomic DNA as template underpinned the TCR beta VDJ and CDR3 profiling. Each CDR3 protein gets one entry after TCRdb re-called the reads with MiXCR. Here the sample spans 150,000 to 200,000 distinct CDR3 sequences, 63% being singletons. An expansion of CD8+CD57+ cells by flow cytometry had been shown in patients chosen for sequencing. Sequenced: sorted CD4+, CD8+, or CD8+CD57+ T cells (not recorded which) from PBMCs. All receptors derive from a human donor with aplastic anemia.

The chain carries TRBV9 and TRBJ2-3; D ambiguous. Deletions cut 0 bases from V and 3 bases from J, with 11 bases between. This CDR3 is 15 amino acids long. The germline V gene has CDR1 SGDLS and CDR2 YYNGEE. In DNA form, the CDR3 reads TGTGCCAGCAGCGTAGGGCGGTTTGGAACAGATACGCAGTATTTT. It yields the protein CASSVGRFGTDTQYF. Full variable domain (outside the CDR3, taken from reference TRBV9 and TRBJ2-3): DSGVTQTPKHLITATGQRVTLRCSPRSGDLSVYWYQQSLDQGLQFLIQYYNGEERAKGNILERFSAQQFPDLHSELNLSSLELGDSALYFCASSVGRFGTDTQYFGPGTRLTVL.

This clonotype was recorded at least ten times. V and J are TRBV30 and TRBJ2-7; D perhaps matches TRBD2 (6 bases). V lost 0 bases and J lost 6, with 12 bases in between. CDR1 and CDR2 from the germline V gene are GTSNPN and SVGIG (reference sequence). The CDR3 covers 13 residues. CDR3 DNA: TGTGCCTGGAGTGTAGGGCAGGGAGGCGAGCAGTACTTC. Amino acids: CAWSVGQGGEQYF. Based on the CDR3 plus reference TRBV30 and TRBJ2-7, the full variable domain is SQTIHQWPATLVQPVGSPLSLECTVEGTSNPNLYWYRQAAGRGLQLLFYSVGIGQISSEVPQNLSASRPQDRQFILSSKKLLLSDSGFYLCAWSVGQGGEQYFGPGTRLTVT.

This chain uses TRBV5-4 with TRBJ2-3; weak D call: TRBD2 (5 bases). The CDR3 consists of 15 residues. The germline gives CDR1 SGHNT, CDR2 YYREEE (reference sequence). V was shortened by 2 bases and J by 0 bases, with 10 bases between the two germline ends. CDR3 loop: CASSLYWRSTDTQYF. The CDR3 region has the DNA TGTGCCAGCAGCTTATACTGGAGGAGCACAGATACGCAGTATTTT.

The CDR3 sequence is CASSPTRVINYGYTF. CDR3 DNA sequence: TGTGCCAGCAGTCCAACCCGTGTGATTAACTATGGCTACACCTTC. The chain employs TRBV6-5 and TRBJ1-2, with D hard to call. V lost 5 bases to trimming and J lost 1 base, with 14 bases between them. CDR1 is MNHEY and CDR2 is SVGAGI in the germline V gene. CDR3 length: 15 amino acids.

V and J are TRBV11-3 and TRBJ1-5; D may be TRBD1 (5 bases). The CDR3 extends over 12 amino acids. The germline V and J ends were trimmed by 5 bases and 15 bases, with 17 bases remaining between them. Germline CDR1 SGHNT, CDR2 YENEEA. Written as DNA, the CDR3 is TGTGCCAGCAGCCCGAAAAGCGGGGGACTGCATTTT. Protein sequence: CASSPKSGGLHF.

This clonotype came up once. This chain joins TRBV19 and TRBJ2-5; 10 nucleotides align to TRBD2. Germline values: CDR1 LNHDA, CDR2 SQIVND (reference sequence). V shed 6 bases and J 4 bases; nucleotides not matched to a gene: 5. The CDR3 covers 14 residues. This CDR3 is CASRGAGGVETQYF. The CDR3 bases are TGTGCCAGTAGGGGAGCGGGGGGGGTAGAGACCCAGTACTTC.

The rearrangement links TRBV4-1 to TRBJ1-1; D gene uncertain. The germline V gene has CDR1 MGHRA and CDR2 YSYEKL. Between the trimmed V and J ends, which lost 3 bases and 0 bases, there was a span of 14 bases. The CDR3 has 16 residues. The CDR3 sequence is CASSHFMGEMNTEAFF. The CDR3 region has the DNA TGCGCCAGCAGCCACTTTATGGGCGAAATGAACACTGAAGCTTTCTTT.

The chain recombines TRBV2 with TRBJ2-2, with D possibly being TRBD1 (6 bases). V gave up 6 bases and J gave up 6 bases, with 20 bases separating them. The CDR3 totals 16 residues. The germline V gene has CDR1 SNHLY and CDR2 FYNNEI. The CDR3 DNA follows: TGTGCCAGCAGCCCTAGGTTACAGGGCTGGCCCGGGGAGCTGTTTTTT. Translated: CASSPRLQGWPGELFF.

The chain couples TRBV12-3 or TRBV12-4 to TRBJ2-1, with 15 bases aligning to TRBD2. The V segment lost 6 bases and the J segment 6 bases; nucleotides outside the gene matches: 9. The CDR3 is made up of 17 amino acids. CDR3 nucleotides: TGTGCCAGCAGACCCGGACTAGCGGGGGGGCCAGTCAATGAGCAGTTCTTC. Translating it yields CASRPGLAGGPVNEQFF.

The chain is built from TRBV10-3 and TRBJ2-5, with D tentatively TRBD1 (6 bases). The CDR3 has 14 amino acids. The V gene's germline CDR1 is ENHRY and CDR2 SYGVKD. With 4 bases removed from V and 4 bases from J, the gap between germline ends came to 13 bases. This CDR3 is CAISANREIETQYF. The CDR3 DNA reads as TGTGCCATCAGTGCCAACAGGGAGATAGAGACCCAGTACTTC.

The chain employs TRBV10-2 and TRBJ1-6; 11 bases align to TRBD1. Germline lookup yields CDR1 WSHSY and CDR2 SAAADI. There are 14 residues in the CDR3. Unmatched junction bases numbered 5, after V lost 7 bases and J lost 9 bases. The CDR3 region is CASNLGQGGSPLHF. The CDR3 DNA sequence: TGCGCCAGCAACCTGGGACAGGGGGGTTCACCCCTCCACTTT.

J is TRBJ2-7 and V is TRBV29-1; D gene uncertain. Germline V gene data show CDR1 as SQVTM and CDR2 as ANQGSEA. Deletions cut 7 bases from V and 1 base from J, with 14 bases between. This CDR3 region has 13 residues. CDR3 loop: CSATEPTSYEQYF. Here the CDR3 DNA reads TGCAGCGCTACCGAACCCACATCCTACGAGCAGTACTTC.

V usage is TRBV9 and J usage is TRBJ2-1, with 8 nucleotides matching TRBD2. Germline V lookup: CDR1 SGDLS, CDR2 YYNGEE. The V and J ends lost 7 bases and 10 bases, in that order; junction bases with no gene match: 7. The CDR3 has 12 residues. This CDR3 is CASPGGAGEQFF. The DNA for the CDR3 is TGTGCCAGCCCGGGGGGGGCAGGGGAGCAGTTCTTC.

The CDR3: CASSSTKDSYNEQFF. The CDR3, as DNA: TGTGCCAGCAGCTCAACTAAGGACAGTTACAATGAGCAGTTCTTC. This chain links TRBV7-6 with TRBJ2-1; possibly TRBD1 for D (6 bases). CDR1 is SGHVS and CDR2 is FNYEAQ in the germline V gene. Trimming pared 4 bases from V and 4 bases from J, leaving 14 bases between. The CDR3 totals 15 residues.

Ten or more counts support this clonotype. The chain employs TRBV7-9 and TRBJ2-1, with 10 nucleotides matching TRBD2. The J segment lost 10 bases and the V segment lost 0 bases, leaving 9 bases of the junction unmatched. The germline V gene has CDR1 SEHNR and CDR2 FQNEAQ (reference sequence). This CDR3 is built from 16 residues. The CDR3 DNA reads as TGTGCCAGCAGCTTAGCAATTAGCGGGGGGACGGGCGAGCAGTTCTTC. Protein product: CASSLAISGGTGEQFF.

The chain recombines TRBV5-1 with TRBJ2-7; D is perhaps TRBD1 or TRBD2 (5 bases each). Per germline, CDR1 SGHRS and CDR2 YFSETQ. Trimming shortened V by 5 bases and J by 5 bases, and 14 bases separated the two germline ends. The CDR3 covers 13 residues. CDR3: CASRGTGPHEQYF. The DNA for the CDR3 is TGCGCCAGCAGGGGTACGGGACCCCACGAGCAGTACTTC.

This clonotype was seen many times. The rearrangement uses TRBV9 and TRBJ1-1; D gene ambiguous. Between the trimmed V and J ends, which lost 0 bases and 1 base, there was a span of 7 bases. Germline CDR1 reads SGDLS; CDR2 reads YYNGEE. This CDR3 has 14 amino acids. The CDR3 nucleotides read TGTGCCAGCAGCGTAGGAGCTGGGAACACTGAAGCTTTCTTT. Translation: CASSVGAGNTEAFF.

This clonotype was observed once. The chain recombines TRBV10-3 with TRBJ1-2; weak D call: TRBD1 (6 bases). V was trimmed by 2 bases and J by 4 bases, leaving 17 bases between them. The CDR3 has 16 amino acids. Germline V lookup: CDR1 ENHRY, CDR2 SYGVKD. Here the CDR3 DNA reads TGTGCCATCAGTGAGCCCAACAGGGAGATAGTCTATGGCTACACCTTC. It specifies CAISEPNREIVYGYTF.

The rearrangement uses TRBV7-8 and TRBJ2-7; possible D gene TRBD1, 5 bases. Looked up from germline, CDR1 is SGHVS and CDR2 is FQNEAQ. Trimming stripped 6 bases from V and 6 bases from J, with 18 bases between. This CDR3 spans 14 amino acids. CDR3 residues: CASSQIQAWLEQYF. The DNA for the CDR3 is TGTGCCAGCAGTCAAATACAGGCGTGGCTCGAGCAGTACTTC.

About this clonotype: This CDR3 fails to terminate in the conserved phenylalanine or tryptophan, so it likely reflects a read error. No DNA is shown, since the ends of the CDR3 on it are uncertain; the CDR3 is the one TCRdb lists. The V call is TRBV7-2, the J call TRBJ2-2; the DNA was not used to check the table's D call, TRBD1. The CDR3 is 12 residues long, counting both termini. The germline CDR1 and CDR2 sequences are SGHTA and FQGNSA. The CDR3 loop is CASSTILTGAWA.

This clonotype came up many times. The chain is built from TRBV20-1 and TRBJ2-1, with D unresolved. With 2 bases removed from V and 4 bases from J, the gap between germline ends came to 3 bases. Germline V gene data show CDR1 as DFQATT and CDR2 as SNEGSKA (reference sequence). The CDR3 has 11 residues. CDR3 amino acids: CSARLYNEQFF. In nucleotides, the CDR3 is TGCAGTGCTAGACTGTACAATGAGCAGTTCTTC.

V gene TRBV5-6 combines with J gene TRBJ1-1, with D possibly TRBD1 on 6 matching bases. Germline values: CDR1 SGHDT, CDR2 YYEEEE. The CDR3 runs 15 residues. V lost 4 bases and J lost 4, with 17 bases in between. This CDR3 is CASSKNRDWGTEAFF. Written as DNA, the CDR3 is TGTGCCAGCAGCAAGAACAGGGATTGGGGCACTGAAGCTTTCTTT. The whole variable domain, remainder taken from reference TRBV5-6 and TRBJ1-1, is DAGVTQSPTHLIKTRGQQVTLRCSPKSGHDTVSWYQQALGQGPQFIFQYYEEEERQRGNFPDRFSGHQFPNYSSELNVNALLLGDSALYLCASSKNRDWGTEAFFGQGTRLTVV.

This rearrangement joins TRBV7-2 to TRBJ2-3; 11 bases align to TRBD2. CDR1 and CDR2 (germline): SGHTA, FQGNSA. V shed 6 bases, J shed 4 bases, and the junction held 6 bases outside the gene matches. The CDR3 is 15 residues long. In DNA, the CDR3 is TGTGCCAGCAGTGAAGGTAGCGGGGGGGCAGATACGCAGTATTTT. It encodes CASSEGSGGADTQYF.

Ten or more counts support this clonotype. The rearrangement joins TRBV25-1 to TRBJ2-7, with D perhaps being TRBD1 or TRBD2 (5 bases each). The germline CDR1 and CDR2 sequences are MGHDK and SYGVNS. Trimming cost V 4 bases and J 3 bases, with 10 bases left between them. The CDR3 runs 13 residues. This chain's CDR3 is CASSGPRGYEQYF. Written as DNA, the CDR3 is TGTGCCAGCAGTGGTCCGAGGGGCTACGAGCAGTACTTC.

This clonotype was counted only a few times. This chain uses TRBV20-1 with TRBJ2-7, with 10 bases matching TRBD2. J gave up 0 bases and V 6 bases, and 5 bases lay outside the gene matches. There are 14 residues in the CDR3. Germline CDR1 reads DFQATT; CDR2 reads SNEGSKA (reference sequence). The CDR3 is CSAVAGGNSYEQYF. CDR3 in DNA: TGCAGTGCCGTAGCGGGGGGCAACTCCTACGAGCAGTACTTC.

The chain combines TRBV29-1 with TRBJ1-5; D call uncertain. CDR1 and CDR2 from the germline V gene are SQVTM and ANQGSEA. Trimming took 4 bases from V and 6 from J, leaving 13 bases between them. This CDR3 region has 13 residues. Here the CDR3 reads CSVGDQEGQPQHF. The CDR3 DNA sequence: TGCAGCGTTGGAGATCAGGAAGGTCAGCCCCAGCATTTT. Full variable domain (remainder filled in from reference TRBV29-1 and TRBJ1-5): SAVISQKPSRDICQRGTSLTIQCQVDSQVTMMFWYRQQPGQSLTLIATANQGSEATYESGFVIDKFPISRPNLTFSTLTVSNMSPEDSSIYLCSVGDQEGQPQHFGDGTRLSIL.

The CDR3 sequence is CASSESPQETQYF. The CDR3 coding sequence is TGTGCCAGCAGCGAATCGCCTCAAGAGACCCAGTACTTC. J is TRBJ2-5 and V is TRBV9, with D uncertain. The germline V gene encodes CDR1 SGDLS and CDR2 YYNGEE. The CDR3 length is 13 residues. Trimming cost V 3 bases and J 2 bases, with 8 bases left between them.

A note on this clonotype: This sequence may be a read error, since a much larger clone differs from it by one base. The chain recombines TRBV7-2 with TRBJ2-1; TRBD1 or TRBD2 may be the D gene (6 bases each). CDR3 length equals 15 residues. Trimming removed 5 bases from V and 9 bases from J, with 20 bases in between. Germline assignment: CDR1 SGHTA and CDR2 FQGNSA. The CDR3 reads CASSMLGGFNSEQFF. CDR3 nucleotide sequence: TGTGCCAGCAGCATGTTGGGGGGCTTTAACAGTGAGCAGTTCTTC.

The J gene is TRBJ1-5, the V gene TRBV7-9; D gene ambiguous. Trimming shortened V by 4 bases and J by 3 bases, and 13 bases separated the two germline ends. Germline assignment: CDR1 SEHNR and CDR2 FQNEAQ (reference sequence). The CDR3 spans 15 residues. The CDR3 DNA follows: TGTGCCAGCAGCTCCCAGCAGGCCCCCAATCAGCCCCAGCATTTT. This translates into CASSSQQAPNQPQHF.

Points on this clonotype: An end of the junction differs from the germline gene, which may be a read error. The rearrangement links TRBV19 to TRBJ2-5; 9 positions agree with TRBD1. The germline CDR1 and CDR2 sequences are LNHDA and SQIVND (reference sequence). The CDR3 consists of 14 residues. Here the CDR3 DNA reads TGTGCCGGTAGTATCGACAGGGGGGGGGAGACCCAGTACTTC. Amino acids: CAGSIDRGGETQYF.